This paragraph covers one T cell receptor beta chain sequence. The record originates from a study of blood T cell repertoires in COVID-19. The repertoire was sequenced with immunoSEQ multiplex PCR; TCRdb's copy has only in-frame clones and lacks some. The repertoire holds 170,000 or so clones, with 80% to 90% as singletons. The CDR3 sequence is 15 residues long. In germline, CDR1 is MNHEY, CDR2 SVGEGT. The V and J ends lost 2 bases and 4 bases, in that order; junction bases with no gene match: 5. The chain uses TRBV6-2 or TRBV6-3 and TRBJ2-5; TRBD1 agrees at 9 bases. What was sequenced was peripheral blood. The receptor was isolated from a woman aged 18 to 35 who had recovered from COVID-19. Here the CDR3 DNA reads TGTGCCAGCAGTTACGGGACAGGGATTATAGAGACCCAGTACTTC. This encodes CASSYGTGIIETQYF.